The present T cell receptor (beta chain) was sequenced within a study of identical twins. Findings and caveats of the study: Out-of-frame alpha sequences that twins shared showed excess low generation probability. Fewer insertions were carried by abundant cord blood beta clonotypes, but none was seen in memory repertoires.

Donors uniformly comprised healthy Caucasians. Through template switching, a universal primer site was introduced, and the cDNA contained unique molecular identifiers. Using its own MiXCR run on the 5' RACE reads, TCRdb lists one record per CDR3 protein. Counted here are about 920,000 distinct CDR3 sequences, approximately 13% occurring once; the ten biggest clones make up around 1.6%. Notes on this clonotype: Its target is unknown.

The CDR3 spans 18 residues. The germline V gene encodes CDR1 LGHDT and CDR2 YNNKEL (reference sequence). Trimming removed 0 bases from V and 9 bases from J; junction bases left unmatched: 14. These records were also assigned to another study, of yellow fever vaccine responses in identical twins.

The V call is TRBV3-1, the J call TRBJ2-1, with TRBD2 matching over 10 bases. The specimen was PBMCs. The receptor comes from a woman between 18 and 29 years old in good health. This CDR3 reads CASSQDLRAGGPGSEQFF. CDR3 DNA: TGTGCCAGCAGCCAAGATCTACGAGCGGGAGGGCCGGGTAGTGAGCAGTTCTTC.